This T cell receptor (beta chain) was captured in a study of blood T cell repertoires in COVID-19. As processed by the authors: For nucleated cells, counts were estimated from reference gene primer amplification. Profiling relied on immunoSEQ multiplex PCR, and the TCRdb table lists in-frame clones only, not all of them. V, J and clone size reflect that table, while D and trimming were determined from the DNA. The repertoire has about 150,000 clones, 85% of them found once; the top ten carry approximately 8%. This CDR3 has 13 residues. CDR1 and CDR2 (germline): MRHNA, SNTAGT. Trimming took 3 bases from V and 6 from J, leaving 9 bases between them.

The TCR sequence derives from a woman of 80 years or more with COVID-19, enrolled during active disease. The sequenced sample consisted of peripheral blood. The genes are TRBV6-4 and TRBJ1-5, with D possibly TRBD1 on 5 matching bases. The CDR3 coding sequence is TGTGCCAGCAGTGATCAGGGCGGTCAGCCCCAGCATTTT. Amino acid sequence: CASSDQGGQPQHF.